The clone carrying this T cell receptor (beta chain) turned up a few times. Its antigen is not identified. Germline lookup yields CDR1 SGHDT and CDR2 YYEEEE. V lost 2 bases, J lost 4 bases, and 9 bases lay in between. The CDR3 is 13 residues long. This sample stems from a study of T cell repertoires in cytomegalovirus infection. General study points: The ex vivo response was dominated by HLA-C-restricted CMV-specific TCR beta clonotypes. The cumulative frequency of public TCR beta families identified carriers of CMV plus the relevant HLA.

In TCRdb, the reads were re-called with MiXCR into one record per CDR3 protein. The sample has about 920,000 distinct CDR3 sequences, roughly 30% seen once. The V and J genes are TRBV5-6 and TRBJ1-1, with unresolved D. The sample consisted of cultured CD8+ T cells from PBMCs, taken from culture after CMV antigen stimulation. This clonotype was obtained from a human donor in good health (CMV status not recorded). Some clones in this sample may be carry-over from other donors' samples. CDR3 sequence (DNA): TGTGCCAGCAGCTTAAGGGCTAGCACTGAAGCTTTCTTT. Residues: CASSLRASTEAFF.